This T cell receptor beta chain stems from a study of long-term antiretroviral therapy in people with HIV. The CDR3 consists of 14 residues. CDR1 and CDR2 from the germline V gene are SEHNR and FQNEAQ (reference sequence). V lost 2 bases, J lost 3 bases, and 9 bases lay in between. Treatment locations for all participants with HIV were in the United States. The run of the v3.0 immunoSEQ assay was at survey level. Each sample had sequencing targeting 40,000-50,000 T-cell genomes. The repertoire was sequenced with immunoSEQ multiplex PCR; TCRdb's copy has only in-frame clones and lacks some. In the table there are more than 20,000 clones, around four fifths of which are singletons.

Sequencing used unsorted PBMCs, obtained about 4 years after starting antiretroviral therapy. This rearrangement joins TRBV7-9 to TRBJ2-3; weak D call: TRBD2 (5 bases). The source of this sequence is a man between 18 and 29 years old with HIV. CDR3 in DNA: TGTGCCAGCAGCTTAACCGGGGTGACAGATACGCAGTATTTT. Translated, it gives CASSLTGVTDTQYF. The whole variable domain, remainder taken from reference TRBV7-9 and TRBJ2-3, is DTGVSQNPRHKITKRGQNVTFRCDPISEHNRLYWYRQTLGQGPEFLTYFQNEAQLEKSRLLSDRFSAERPKGSFSTLEIQRTEQGDSAMYLCASSLTGVTDTQYFGPGTRLTVL.